The table lists the clone carrying this TCR beta chain with many counts. To make TCR beta libraries, researchers used iRepertoire HTBI primers and Arm-PCR of CDR3 regions. MiXCR, applied by TCRdb to the multiplex PCR reads, yields one record per CDR3 protein. The sample includes hundreds of thousands of distinct CDR3 sequences, roughly 15% seen only once; the top ten take around 19%. The time point was: newly diagnosed GD, antithyroid drugs for less than 3 months. RNA extracted from PBMCs served as the sequencing template. The germline V gene has CDR1 MDHEN and CDR2 SYDVKM. This CDR3 spans 15 amino acids. With 5 bases removed from V and 12 bases from J, the gap between germline ends came to 25 bases. This record belongs to a study of regulatory T cells in long-lasting Graves disease. These data were also filed under a second study, of T cells in Graves' hyperthyroidism and ophthalmopathy.

The sample consisted of peripheral blood mononuclear cells (PBMCs), taken at new diagnosis, from a patient treated with antithyroid drugs. This TCR came from a woman aged 25-40 years with Graves disease. V and J are TRBV28 and TRBJ1-1, with a tentative D call TRBD1 (5 bases). In DNA form, the CDR3 reads TGTGCCAGCAGTCGGGACCTCGGGACGGCCGCTCGGCCTTTCTTT. It codes for CASSRDLGTAARPFF.